A single sample gave rise to the 17 T cell receptor beta chains below, sequenced in a study of beta chain features in type 1 diabetes. The investigators reverse transcribed all of the isolated RNA, so they sequenced expressed TCRB transcripts. Libraries were prepared by immunoSEQ multiplex PCR; TCRdb keeps only in-frame clonotypes and omits some of them. The sample comprises approximately 730,000 clones, 13% of which are singletons, and less than 0.025% rests with the top ten. Study-wide points: Moderately but significantly shorter TCRB CDR3s were found in Type 1 diabetes patients in all four CD4+ subsets.

Their antigen targets remain unknown. Material: naive CD4+ T cells from blood. These receptors all come from a man younger than 35 with type 1 diabetes.

The chain uses TRBV9 and TRBJ1-1, with D hard to call. Germline V lookup: CDR1 SGDLS, CDR2 YYNGEE. This CDR3 has 14 amino acids. Trimming cost V 0 bases and J 2 bases, with 8 bases left between them. CDR3 sequence reads: CASSVGGVNTEAFF. The CDR3 DNA reads as TGTGCCAGCAGCGTAGGTGGGGTAAACACTGAAGCTTTCTTT.

This clone was detected a few times. Other DNA sequences in the same sample also yield this CDR3. The chain links TRBV30 to TRBJ1-5, with no clear D. This CDR3 is built from 12 residues. The V end lost 2 bases, the J end lost 2 bases, and 4 bases lay between the germline ends. CDR1 is GTSNPN, CDR2 SVGIG, per germline (reference sequence). The CDR3 reads CAWSLGNQPQHF. In nucleotides, the CDR3 is TGTGCCTGGAGTCTCGGCAATCAGCCCCAGCATTTT.

In its sample, this clone was seen a few times. The chain combines TRBV27 with TRBJ1-5; TRBD1 agrees at 9 bases. This CDR3 spans 17 amino acids. The V gene's germline CDR1 is MNHEY and CDR2 SMNVEV (reference sequence). V shed 5 bases and J 2 bases; nucleotides not matched to a gene: 10. CDR3: CASSPRTGVGGNQPQHF. CDR3 in DNA: TGTGCCAGCAGTCCGAGGACAGGGGTTGGCGGCAATCAGCCCCAGCATTTT.

This clone has a handful of counts. In DNA form, the CDR3 reads TGTGCCAGCAGCTTAGCAGGAGCGGTATCAGATACGCAGTATTTT. Translating gives CASSLAGAVSDTQYF. The rearrangement joins TRBV7-6 to TRBJ2-3, with D possibly TRBD2 on 5 matching bases. Germline V gives CDR1 SGHVS, CDR2 FNYEAQ. Trimming pared 0 bases from V and 4 bases from J, leaving 11 bases between. There are 15 residues in the CDR3.

This clone has more than one count but fewer than ten. The rearrangement uses TRBV28 and TRBJ2-2; D gene uncertain. Germline CDR1 is MDHEN and CDR2 is SYDVKM. The V end was cut by 3 bases, the J end by 4 bases, with 6 bases between. CDR3 size: 13 residues. The CDR3 nucleotides are TGTGCCAGCAGTTTGATAGCCACCGGGGAGCTGTTTTTT. It is translated as CASSLIATGELFF. Using reference TRBV28 and TRBJ2-2 for the parts outside the CDR3, the full variable domain is DVKVTQSSRYLVKRTGEKVFLECVQDMDHENMFWYRQDPGLGLRLIYFSYDVKMKEKGDIPEGYSVSREKKERFSLILESASTNQTSMYLCASSLIATGELFFGEGSRLTVL.

This clone was seen only a few times. The rearrangement links TRBV29-1 to TRBJ1-3, with D unclear. This CDR3 is 17 amino acids long. With 0 bases removed from V and 0 bases from J, the gap between germline ends came to 15 bases. The germline V gene encodes CDR1 SQVTM and CDR2 ANQGSEA. Written as DNA, the CDR3 is TGCAGCGTTGAAGATGGCTGGACTCCAGGCTCTGGAAACACCATATATTTT. It yields the protein CSVEDGWTPGSGNTIYF.

As regards this clone: The same CDR3 arises from other DNA sequences in this sample as well. V and J are TRBV6-1 and TRBJ2-7; 7 bases are a match to TRBD1. CDR3 length: 12 residues. V trimming: 6 bases; J trimming: 4 bases; junction bases outside the gene matches: 3. Germline CDR1 MNHNS, CDR2 SASEGT. CDR3 DNA sequence: TGTGCCAGCAGCGCACAGGGGTACGAGCAGTACTTC. Translated, it gives CASSAQGYEQYF.

The chain joins TRBV14 to TRBJ1-2, with 7 bases aligning to TRBD1. The junction had 7 bases not matched to a gene; V was cut back by 2 bases and J by 4 bases. The germline gives CDR1 SGHDN, CDR2 FVKESK. CDR3 length: 15 amino acids. Here the CDR3 DNA reads TGTGCCAGCAGCCAACTACAGGGGTCCAGCTATGGCTACACCTTC. Protein: CASSQLQGSSYGYTF.

This clone turned up a few times. The chain combines TRBV28 with TRBJ2-3; D ambiguous. The germline V gene has CDR1 MDHEN and CDR2 SYDVKM. V lost 6 bases to trimming and J lost 4 bases, with 14 bases between them. The CDR3 is 14 amino acids. CDR3 protein: CASSPYDGPDTQYF. CDR3 sequence (DNA): TGTGCCAGCAGCCCGTATGACGGACCAGATACGCAGTATTTT.

V gene TRBV7-2 combines with J gene TRBJ1-1, with D possibly being TRBD1 (5 bases). CDR1 is SGHTA, CDR2 FQGNSA, per germline. Trimming shortened V by 5 bases and J by 8 bases, and 18 bases separated the two germline ends. The CDR3 loop spans 14 amino acids. CDR3: CASSPDTPGREAFF. DNA of the CDR3: TGTGCCAGCAGCCCCGACACCCCGGGGCGGGAAGCTTTCTTT. The whole variable domain, filled in from reference TRBV7-2 and TRBJ1-1, reads GAGVSQSPSNKVTEKGKDVELRCDPISGHTALYWYRQSLGQGLEFLIYFQGNSAPDKSGLPSDRFSAERTGGSVSTLTIQRTQQEDSAVYLCASSPDTPGREAFFGQGTRLTVV.

This clone was detected a few times. The DNA for the CDR3 is TGTGCCTGGACCCCGGCCATCTCCCGAGGGGAGACCCAGTACTTC. Amino acid sequence: CAWTPAISRGETQYF. V usage is TRBV30 and J usage is TRBJ2-5; possible D gene TRBD2, 5 bases. V lost 4 bases and J lost 5, with 20 bases in between. Germline CDR1 is GTSNPN and CDR2 is SVGIG (reference sequence). The CDR3 runs to 15 residues.

This chain uses TRBV30 with TRBJ1-2; D is unresolved. V lost 5 bases, J lost 4 bases, and 20 bases lay in between. CDR1 is GTSNPN and CDR2 is SVGIG in the germline V gene (reference sequence). CDR3 size: 15 residues. The CDR3 DNA follows: TGTGCCTGGTTCCCCGCAGCCAGGTGGGGCTATGGCTACACCTTC. The encoded protein is CAWFPAARWGYGYTF.

In the case of this clone: The sample has other DNA sequences that encode this CDR3 too. The chain employs TRBV7-9 and TRBJ1-2, with TRBD1 matching 7 bases. In germline, CDR1 is SEHNR, CDR2 FQNEAQ (reference sequence). There are 14 residues in the CDR3. Trimming at V came to 2 bases and at J to 4 bases, leaving 4 bases not matched to a gene. CDR3 sequence (DNA): TGTGCCAGCAGCTTAACACAGGGGCCCTATGGCTACACCTTC. Protein sequence: CASSLTQGPYGYTF.

In DNA form, the CDR3 reads TGCGCCAGCAGCCAAGAAGGCACAGGGGGCTATGGCTACACCTTC. It encodes CASSQEGTGGYGYTF. The gene calls are TRBV4-1 and TRBJ1-2; TRBD1 aligns across 8 bases. Germline lookup yields CDR1 MGHRA and CDR2 YSYEKL. CDR3 size: 15 residues. V gave up 0 bases and J gave up 4 bases; unmatched junction bases: 4.

The chain couples TRBV6-4 to TRBJ2-1; TRBD1 or TRBD2 may be the D gene (6 bases each). Germline assignment: CDR1 MRHNA and CDR2 SNTAGT. The CDR3 is 15 amino acids. Trimming shortened V by 0 bases and J by 4 bases, and 10 bases separated the two germline ends. CDR3 sequence (DNA): TGTGCCAGCAGTGACTCCCTAGGGGGGTACAATGAGCAGTTCTTC. Amino acids: CASSDSLGGYNEQFF.

This clone was recorded a few times. In DNA, the CDR3 is TGTGCCAGCAGACTACTAGGCGAACCCTACGAGCAGTACTTC. The encoded protein is CASRLLGEPYEQYF. The rearrangement uses TRBV28 and TRBJ2-7, with D possibly being TRBD2 (5 bases). V lost 6 bases and J 2 bases, leaving 14 bases between the germline ends. The V gene's germline CDR1 is MDHEN and CDR2 SYDVKM. The CDR3 runs to 14 residues.

This clone appeared a few times. This sequence joins TRBV29-1 and TRBJ2-3, with no clear D. This CDR3 contains 12 residues. Germline values: CDR1 SQVTM, CDR2 ANQGSEA. V lost 4 bases, J lost 4 bases, and 9 bases lay in between. CDR3 coding DNA: TGCAGCGTTGTCGGAGCCGCAGATACGCAGTATTTT. Encoded protein: CSVVGAADTQYF.